Listed here are 16 T cell receptor beta chains from one sample, sequenced in a study of Graves' ophthalmopathy and Graves' hyperthyroidism. TCR beta CDR3 amplification used RNA transcripts. Investigators did first-round RT-PCR with HTBI primers, then second-round multiplex PCR. TCRdb re-called the multiplex PCR reads through MiXCR, storing one row per CDR3 protein. The data show about 500,000 distinct CDR3 sequences, just under 40% seen once. Sequencing was carried out using peripheral blood or thyroid tissue (not recorded which). Every receptor here comes from an adult man with Graves' hyperthyroidism.

This clonotype showed up many times. The rearrangement links TRBV24-1 to TRBJ1-5; a possible D gene is TRBD1 (5 bases). V was trimmed by 7 bases and J by 4 bases, leaving 10 bases between them. Germline V gene lookup returns CDR1 KGHDR and CDR2 SFDVKD. This CDR3 contains 13 residues. CDR3: CATSVSGNQPQHF. CDR3 in DNA: TGTGCCACCAGCGTCTCAGGGAATCAGCCCCAGCATTTT.

Many counts were recorded for this clonotype. The rearrangement joins TRBV10-2 to TRBJ1-4; D uncertain. With 3 bases removed from V and 0 bases from J, the gap between germline ends came to 11 bases. Germline V gene sequence: CDR1 WSHSY, CDR2 SAAADI. The CDR3 extends over 16 amino acids. The CDR3 sequence is CASSDWRPATNEKLFF. The CDR3, as DNA: TGCGCCAGCAGTGACTGGCGGCCCGCAACTAATGAAAAACTGTTTTTT.

This clonotype showed up just a few times. The V call is TRBV2, the J call TRBJ2-1; D not resolved. The germline V gene has CDR1 SNHLY and CDR2 FYNNEI. V was trimmed by 3 bases and J by 4 bases, leaving 7 bases between them. This CDR3 spans 13 amino acids. CDR3 protein: CASSEESYNEQFF. Here the CDR3 DNA reads TGTGCCAGCAGTGAGGAAAGTTACAATGAGCAGTTCTTC.

This clonotype has a handful of counts. The chain carries TRBV24-1 and TRBJ2-3; 11 bases are a match to TRBD2. V gave up 2 bases and J gave up 6 bases; unmatched junction bases: 18. The CDR3 consists of 20 residues. Germline loops: CDR1 KGHDR, CDR2 SFDVKD. The CDR3 region is CATSDSSGTSGQKKLDTQYF. The CDR3 nucleotides are TGTGCCACCAGTGATTCCTCCGGGACTAGCGGCCAAAAGAAGTTGGATACGCAGTATTTT.

The CDR3 DNA follows: TGCAGTGCTACCCAAAACAGGGGGCGCGGCTGGGGCTACACCTTC. Translated, it gives CSATQNRGRGWGYTF. The chain combines TRBV20-1 with TRBJ1-2, with 9 bases fitting TRBD1. CDR1 is DFQATT, CDR2 SNEGSKA, per germline (reference sequence). V lost 4 bases and J lost 8; bases outside the gene matches: 14. The CDR3 totals 15 residues.

This clonotype was seen more than once but under ten times. The V gene is TRBV28, the J gene TRBJ1-2; D remains unclear. The V end was cut by 2 bases, the J end by 8 bases, with 12 bases between. This CDR3 spans 13 amino acids. CDR1 and CDR2 (germline): MDHEN, SYDVKM. CDR3 residues: CASSLAPPGGYTF. CDR3 bases: TGTGCCAGCAGTTTAGCACCCCCGGGGGGCTACACCTTC.

The table lists this clonotype with many counts. The chain joins TRBV5-1 to TRBJ1-1; 8 bases match TRBD1. The trim removed 3 bases at V and 5 bases at J, leaving 9 bases unmatched. In germline, CDR1 is SGHRS, CDR2 YFSETQ. The CDR3 sequence is 15 residues long. The CDR3, as DNA: TGCGCCAGCAGCTACACCTTACAGGGGGAGACTGAAGCTTTCTTT. It translates to CASSYTLQGETEAFF.

This clonotype was seen at least ten times. J is TRBJ2-5 and V is TRBV29-1, with 12 nucleotides matching TRBD2. The germline V gene has CDR1 SQVTM and CDR2 ANQGSEA. This CDR3 comprises 15 residues. J gave up 3 bases and V 1 base, and 3 bases lay outside the gene matches. CDR3 nucleotide sequence: TGCAGCGTTGAAGGGCCTAGCGGGAGGGAAGAGACCCAGTACTTC. Protein sequence: CSVEGPSGREETQYF.

This clonotype was picked up a small number of times. The V call is TRBV4-2, the J call TRBJ1-2; D remains unclear. V lost 0 bases and J lost 5, with 16 bases in between. The length of the CDR3 is 16 residues. CDR1 is LGHNA, CDR2 YNFKEQ, per germline. The CDR3 sequence: CASSQETVSGGYGYTF. The CDR3 coding sequence is TGTGCCAGCAGCCAAGAAACGGTGTCAGGAGGGTATGGCTACACCTTC.

In regard to this clonotype: The CDR3 ends on some other residue instead of the conserved phenylalanine or tryptophan, so this is likely a read error. The chain links TRBV12-3 or TRBV12-4 to TRBJ1-1; a weak D match, TRBD1 (5 bases). The CDR3 runs to 13 residues. Trimming took 7 bases from V and 5 from J, leaving 14 bases between them. The CDR3 nucleotides read TGTGCCAGCACCCAAGGGGCGGGGACTGAAGCTTTCTCT. Translated, it gives CASTQGAGTEAFS.

This clonotype was seen at least ten times. The CDR3 spells CAISPSGVGYSNQPQHF. The CDR3 nucleotides read TGTGCCATCAGTCCGTCAGGGGTAGGCTATAGCAATCAGCCCCAGCATTTT. The chain employs TRBV10-3 and TRBJ1-5; the D gene is possibly TRBD1 (6 bases). V was cut by 5 bases and J by 0 bases, with 17 bases left in between. CDR1 and CDR2 from the germline V gene are ENHRY and SYGVKD. This CDR3 has 17 residues.

The V gene is TRBV2, the J gene TRBJ1-1, with 7 bases lining up with TRBD1. With 6 bases clipped from V and 11 bases from J, the junction kept 12 bases outside the gene matches. CDR1 and CDR2 (germline): SNHLY, FYNNEI. The CDR3 has 13 residues. The CDR3 loop is CASRAGQRFGAFF. As DNA, the CDR3 is TGTGCCAGCAGGGCGGGACAGAGGTTTGGGGCTTTCTTT.

About this clonotype: Sequence at one end of the junction differs from germline and may be a read error. J is TRBJ2-2 and V is TRBV7-8; D possibly matches TRBD1 or TRBD2 (5 bases each). This CDR3 contains 13 residues. CDR1 and CDR2 (germline): SGHVS, FQNEAQ. This CDR3 is CASSSRATGELLF. CDR3 nucleotide sequence: TGTGCCAGCAGTTCCAGGGCCACCGGGGAGCTGCTTTTT.

The chain carries TRBV7-9 and TRBJ2-5, with D unclear. With 2 bases removed from V and 2 bases from J, the gap between germline ends came to 18 bases. This CDR3 has 17 residues. The germline V gene encodes CDR1 SEHNR and CDR2 FQNEAQ (reference sequence). The CDR3 region is CASSLWVRTPIQETQYF. Written as DNA, the CDR3 is TGTGCCAGCAGCTTATGGGTGCGCACCCCAATACAAGAGACCCAGTACTTC.

There are many counts of this clonotype. V is TRBV9 and J is TRBJ1-3; D possibly corresponds to TRBD1 (5 bases). The V gene's germline CDR1 is SGDLS and CDR2 YYNGEE. The CDR3 totals 14 residues. V was cut by 1 base and J by 2 bases, with 7 bases left in between. In nucleotides, the CDR3 is TGTGCCAGCAGCGTACAGGGAACTGGAAACACCATATATTTT. Its protein is CASSVQGTGNTIYF.

The rearrangement joins TRBV5-8 to TRBJ2-7; D unclear. The V gene's germline CDR1 is SGHTS and CDR2 YDEGEE. Trimming took off 1 base at V and 1 base at J, with 9 bases between the two ends. The CDR3 runs 14 residues. The CDR3 DNA reads as TGTGCCAGCAGCTTGTATGACTCGTCCTACGAGCAGTACTTC. This translates into CASSLYDSSYEQYF.